The T cell receptor (beta chain) described here comes from a study of blood T cell repertoires in COVID-19. Clones were sequenced by immunoSEQ multiplex PCR, and TCRdb holds only the in-frame ones, with some missing. The sample lists tens of thousands of clones; 84% were seen once. The CDR3 consists of 14 residues. The V end was cut by 4 bases, the J end by 2 bases, with 12 bases between. Germline CDR1 SGHNT, CDR2 YYREEE (reference sequence). This receptor was identified in a human donor in a cohort sampled during active COVID-19. The chain uses TRBV5-4 and TRBJ1-2; perhaps TRBD1 as D (6 bases). Sequencing was performed on peripheral blood. In nucleotides, the CDR3 is TGTGCCAGCAGCATACTAGGGGGAAACTATGGCTACACCTTC. It yields the protein CASSILGGNYGYTF.